A selection of T cell receptor beta chains follows, all from one sample in a study of cytomegalovirus exposure and HLA in healthy donors. Sequenced by immunoSEQ multiplex PCR; TCRdb stores in-frame clones only, minus some. The sample consists of roughly 160,000 clones, over 75% of them appearing once. The sequenced material came from PBMCs. The receptors come from a man between 45 and 60 years old in good health and CMV-seropositive. Each CDR3 is given with its conserved first and last residue. The order of the fields is D gene, J gene, clone size, V gene, CDR3 protein, CDR3 DNA. D genes are given only for firm matches. Some rows have no size entry. The others give once, few or many, or a class for an expanded clone.

>TRBD2|TRBJ2-1|.|TRBV10-3
CAISGGLAGTYNEQFF
TGTGCCATCAGTGGGGGACTAGCGGGGACTTACAATGAGCAGTTCTTC
>TRBD1|TRBJ2-1|.|TRBV2
CASRTGKIDEQFF
TGTGCCAGCCGGACAGGGAAGATCGATGAGCAGTTCTTC
>.|TRBJ2-3|.|TRBV7-8
CASSYKVGSPWQYF
TGTGCCAGCAGCTACAAAGTAGGGAGCCCGTGGCAGTATTTT
>.|TRBJ1-4|.|TRBV6-5
CASSYRGNNEKLFF
TGTGCCAGCAGTTACAGAGGGAATAATGAAAAACTGTTTTTT
>TRBD1|TRBJ2-2|.|TRBV6-4
CASSDPPQGSVTGELFF
TGTGCCAGCAGTGACCCTCCACAGGGGTCGGTCACCGGGGAGCTGTTTTTT
>TRBD2|TRBJ2-5|.|TRBV11-2
CASSLRVRTSVGETQYF
TGTGCCAGCAGCCTTAGGGTCCGGACTAGCGTCGGAGAGACCCAGTACTTC
>.|TRBJ1-1|.|TRBV19
CASSTQGMVLTEAFF
TGTGCCAGTAGTACACAGGGTATGGTATTAACTGAAGCTTTCTTT
>.|TRBJ1-5|.|TRBV19
CASSTGHTSNQPQHF
TGTGCCAGTAGTACCGGACATACGAGCAATCAGCCCCAGCATTTT
>.|TRBJ1-6|.|TRBV28
CASSPTGNSPLHF
TGTGCCAGCAGTCCAACAGGGAATTCACCCCTCCACTTT
>TRBD2|TRBJ2-1|.|TRBV2
CASSAGTSNEQFF
TGTGCCAGCAGTGCGGGGACTAGCAATGAGCAGTTCTTC
>.|TRBJ1-6|.|TRBV2
CASHEGTGSPLHF
TGTGCCAGCCACGAGGGGACTGGTTCACCCCTCCACTTT
>.|TRBJ1-5|.|TRBV7-7
CASSLDLNQPQHF
TGTGCCAGCAGCTTAGATCTCAATCAGCCCCAGCATTTT
>.|TRBJ1-1|.|TRBV5-4
CASSFRTAMNTEAFF
TGTGCCAGCAGCTTTAGGACAGCCATGAACACTGAAGCTTTCTTT
>.|TRBJ1-2|.|TRBV5-8
CASSQRALDGYTF
TGTGCCAGCAGCCAACGAGCCTTGGATGGCTACACCTTC
>TRBD2|TRBJ2-3|.|TRBV10-3
CAIREAGDPDTQYF
TGTGCCATCAGAGAAGCGGGGGACCCAGATACGCAGTATTTT
>.|TRBJ2-7|.|TRBV7-8
CASALGEGTTEQYF
TGTGCCAGCGCTCTCGGCGAGGGAACGACCGAGCAGTACTTC
>.|TRBJ2-3|.|TRBV7-8
CASSSRRDPTDTQYF
TGTGCCAGCAGCTCACGGAGAGATCCCACAGATACGCAGTATTTT
>.|TRBJ2-1|.|TRBV11-3
CASSPKGGIKGGGEQFF
TGTGCCAGCAGCCCAAAGGGGGGGATAAAGGGGGGAGGTGAGCAGTTCTTC
>TRBD1|TRBJ1-1|.|TRBV5-6
CASSLGFTGENTEAFF
TGTGCCAGCAGCCTAGGATTTACAGGGGAAAACACTGAAGCTTTCTTT
>.|TRBJ2-5|.|TRBV25-1
CASSEYFGTQYF
TGTGCCAGCAGTGAATATTTCGGGACCCAGTACTTC
>.|TRBJ1-6|.|TRBV28
CASKSLYSPLHF
TGTGCCAGCAAATCATTGTATTCACCCCTCCACTTT
>TRBD1|TRBJ2-3|.|TRBV10-1
CASSEPRGRGTGDADTQYF
TGCGCCAGCAGTGAGCCTAGGGGAAGAGGGACAGGGGATGCCGATACGCAGTATTTT
>.|TRBJ1-1|once|TRBV5-1
CASSQGNTEAFF
TGCGCCAGCAGCCAGGGGAACACTGAAGCTTTCTTT
>.|TRBJ1-1|.|TRBV6-5
CASRGFTMNTEAFF
TGTGCCAGTAGGGGGTTTACGATGAACACTGAAGCTTTCTTT
>TRBD1|TRBJ2-7|.|TRBV4-1
CASSQVQGTASYEQYF
TGCGCCAGCAGCCAAGTTCAGGGGACAGCTTCCTACGAGCAGTACTTC
>.|TRBJ1-6|.|TRBV28
CASSRTSPLHF
TGTGCCAGCAGTAGAACATCACCCCTCCACTTT
>.|TRBJ1-1|.|TRBV6-5
CASSFYRANTEAFF
TGTGCCAGCAGTTTCTACAGGGCAAACACTGAAGCTTTCTTT
>.|TRBJ1-4|few|TRBV28
CASRGTDEKLFF
TGTGCCAGCAGAGGGACTGATGAAAAACTGTTTTTT
>TRBD1|TRBJ1-2|.|TRBV29-1
CSVGDRAGGYTF
TGCAGCGTTGGGGACAGGGCGGGCGGCTACACCTTC
>TRBD1|TRBJ1-5|.|TRBV28
CASSHGQGNQPQHF
TGTGCCAGCAGTCATGGACAGGGGAATCAGCCCCAGCATTTT
>.|TRBJ1-4|.|TRBV28
CASLGYEKLFF
TGTGCCAGCCTAGGTTATGAAAAACTGTTTTTT
>.|TRBJ1-5|few|TRBV19
CASSIGGGPQHF
TGTGCCAGTAGTATAGGGGGGGGGCCCCAGCATTTT
>TRBD1|TRBJ2-4|.|TRBV13
CASSHRGAKNIQYF
TGTGCCAGCAGCCACAGGGGAGCCAAAAACATTCAGTACTTC
>TRBD1|TRBJ2-5|.|TRBV10-3
CAISPQGAQETQYF
TGTGCCATCAGTCCACAGGGGGCGCAAGAGACCCAGTACTTC
>TRBD1|TRBJ2-1|.|TRBV7-6
CASSLSGGGTGANEQFF
TGTGCCAGCAGCTTATCGGGAGGCGGGACAGGGGCCAATGAGCAGTTCTTC
>.|TRBJ2-3|once|TRBV6-1
CASIGLLQTDTQYF
TGTGCCAGCATTGGACTCCTACAAACAGATACGCAGTATTTT
>TRBD1|TRBJ1-1|.|TRBV5-1
CASSLTGVAFF
TGCGCCAGCAGCTTAACAGGGGTTGCTTTCTTT
>.|TRBJ1-1|.|TRBV27
CASSFVPEEAYTEAFF
TGTGCCAGCAGTTTTGTCCCGGAGGAGGCGTACACTGAAGCTTTCTTT
>TRBD2|TRBJ2-5|.|TRBV4-1
CASSRGDLSGGGRETQYF
TGCGCCAGCAGCCGCGGGGACCTCAGCGGGGGGGGCCGAGAGACCCAGTACTTC
>TRBD1|TRBJ1-5|.|TRBV19
CAIGRTGNSNQPQHF
TGTGCAATTGGACGGACAGGGAATAGCAATCAGCCCCAGCATTTT